What follows is one T cell receptor beta chain and its context. The antigen it binds to is not known. Qualities for individual bases were not recorded, and no much larger clone is one base off. The immunoSEQ Assay, a bias-controlled multiplex PCR, was used to amplify TCRbeta CDR3 regions from genomic DNA. Per the authors' processing: The number of nucleated cells in each sample was estimated from the amplification of reference gene primers within the assay. To quantify the absolute abundance of each unique TCRbeta CDR3 rearrangement, sequence reads were collapsed and filtered. For each sample, productive Simpson clonality was calculated as the square root of Simpson's diversity index over productive rearrangements. This is the immuneACCESS table as TCRdb keeps it, with only in-frame sequences that have V and J called. A part of the clones is gone; compared with another copy, unresolved V genes explain less than half, and the rest is unexplained. The V and J calls and clone size are taken from that table; D and trimming were inferred from the DNA. The sample yields 200,000 to 250,000 clones; approximately 90% were counted once. Around 2.7% of the sample lies in the top ten.

This entry is derived from a study of blood T cell repertoires in COVID-19 (dated by TCRdb to the early 2020s). Study-wide context: Samples covering the acute and convalescent phases of COVID-19 were provided by collaborators in the United States, Italy and Spain. The material from the prospective study consisted of cDNA or gDNA derived from T cells, B-cell-depleted T cells, or PBMCs. Deeply sampled blood TCRbeta repertoires from subjects exposed to, actively infected with, or recovered from COVID-19 were included in the dataset. A freely available public database, intended as a resource for researchers studying the immune response to SARS-CoV-2, is where the repertoires were released. The samples were drawn from two sources: the first 160 participants of the ongoing ImmuneRACE study, and 1,000 to 1,500 subjects contributed by 6 global collaborators. Sample metadata almost always included a de-identified subject ID, COVID-19 status, age in years and sex. Where available, HLA class I and class II types were taken from metadata supplied by the sample provider and were not determined by assay-based typing.

What the authors observed across the whole study: Clinical and demographic metadata were provided uncurated, with the amount varying by source and participant.

Participants in the prospective study were enrolled through a virtual design, were aged roughly 18 to 90 years, and lived in 20 to 30 United States geographic areas. Cohort assignment in the prospective study relied on participant-reported clinical history from a screening survey and a study questionnaire. For ImmuneRACE Cohort 3, a participant was defined as recovered based on two consecutive negative NP/OP PCR tests, clearance by a healthcare professional, or resolution of symptoms. Each participant in the prospective study had whole blood, serum and a nasopharyngeal or oropharyngeal swab collected by mobile phlebotomists. Prospective study participants could optionally give additional blood draws and questionnaires over an approximately 2-month period. Before DNA extraction, blood samples from the prospective study were shipped at room temperature or frozen. V and J are trimmed by 2 bases and 4 bases, and the gene matches miss 9 bases of the junction. Looking up the germline V gene yields CDR1 SGHTA and CDR2 FQGNSA. The CDR3 runs 17 amino acids, cysteine and phenylalanine included. Left in the record is the CDR3 DNA by itself, 51 bases read in frame from the first base.

The sequenced sample consisted of PBMCs or T cells enriched from blood (not recorded which). The clonotype was recovered from a woman aged 25-40 years who had recovered from COVID-19. The chain uses TRBV7-2 and TRBJ2-4; 9 of the junction bases match TRBD1. In nucleotides, the sequence is TGTGCCAGCAGCTTAACCGGGACAGGGTTTAGAAAAAACATTCAGTACTTC. It is translated as CASSLTGTGFRKNIQYF.